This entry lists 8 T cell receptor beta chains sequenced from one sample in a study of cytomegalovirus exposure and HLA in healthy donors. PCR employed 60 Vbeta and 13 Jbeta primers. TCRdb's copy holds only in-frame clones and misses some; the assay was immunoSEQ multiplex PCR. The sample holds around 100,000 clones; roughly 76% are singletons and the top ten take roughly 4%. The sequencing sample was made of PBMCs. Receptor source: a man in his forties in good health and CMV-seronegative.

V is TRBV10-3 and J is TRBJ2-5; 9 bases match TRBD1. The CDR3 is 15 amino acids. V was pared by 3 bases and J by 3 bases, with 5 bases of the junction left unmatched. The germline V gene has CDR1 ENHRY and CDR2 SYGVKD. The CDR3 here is CAISEKGQGKETQYF. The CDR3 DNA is TGTGCCATCAGTGAAAAGGGACAGGGTAAAGAGACCCAGTACTTC.

The CDR3 spells CASSARRTGEYRAYNSPLHF. CDR3 DNA: TGTGCCAGCAGTGCGAGACGGACAGGGGAGTACAGGGCCTATAATTCACCCCTCCACTTT. The chain couples TRBV6-1 to TRBJ1-6; 9 bases are a match to TRBD1. With V trimmed by 4 bases and J by 2 bases, 15 bases remained unmatched. The CDR3 has 20 amino acids. Per the germline V gene, CDR1 is MNHNS and CDR2 is SASEGT.

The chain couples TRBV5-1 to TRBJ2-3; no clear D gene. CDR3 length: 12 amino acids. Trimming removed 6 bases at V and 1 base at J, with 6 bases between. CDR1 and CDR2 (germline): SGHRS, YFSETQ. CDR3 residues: CASNTGTDTQYF. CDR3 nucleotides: TGCGCCAGCAACACCGGCACAGATACGCAGTATTTT. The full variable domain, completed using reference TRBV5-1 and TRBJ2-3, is KAGVTQTPRYLIKTRGQQVTLSCSPISGHRSVSWYQQTPGQGLQFLFEYFSETQRNKGNFPGRFSGRQFSNSRSEMNVSTLELGDSALYLCASNTGTDTQYFGPGTRLTVL.

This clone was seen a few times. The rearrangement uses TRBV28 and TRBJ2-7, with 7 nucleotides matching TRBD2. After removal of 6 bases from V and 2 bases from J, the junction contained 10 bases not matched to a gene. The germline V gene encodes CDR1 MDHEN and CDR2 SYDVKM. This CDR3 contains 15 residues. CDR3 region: CASSPTSEHAYEQYF. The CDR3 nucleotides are TGTGCCAGCAGCCCTACTAGCGAACATGCCTACGAGCAGTACTTC.

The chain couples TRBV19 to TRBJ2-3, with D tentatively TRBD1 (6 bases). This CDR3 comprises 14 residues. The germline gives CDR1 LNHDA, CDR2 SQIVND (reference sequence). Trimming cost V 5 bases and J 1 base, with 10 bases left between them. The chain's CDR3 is CASSSRQGTDTQYF. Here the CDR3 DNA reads TGTGCCAGTAGTTCTCGACAGGGCACAGATACGCAGTATTTT.

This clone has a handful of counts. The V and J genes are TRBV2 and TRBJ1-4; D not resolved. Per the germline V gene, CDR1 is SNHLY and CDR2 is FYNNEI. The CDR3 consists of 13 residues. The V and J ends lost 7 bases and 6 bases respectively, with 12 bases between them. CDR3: CASTSRGDEKLFF. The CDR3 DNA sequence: TGTGCCAGCACGTCCCGGGGAGATGAAAAACTGTTTTTT.

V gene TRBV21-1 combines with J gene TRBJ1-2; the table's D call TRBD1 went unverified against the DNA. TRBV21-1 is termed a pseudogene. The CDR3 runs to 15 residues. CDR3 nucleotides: TGTGCCAGCAGCAAAGGGGCAGCCGTTTTAAATGGCTACACCTTC. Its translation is CASSKGAAVLNGYTF.

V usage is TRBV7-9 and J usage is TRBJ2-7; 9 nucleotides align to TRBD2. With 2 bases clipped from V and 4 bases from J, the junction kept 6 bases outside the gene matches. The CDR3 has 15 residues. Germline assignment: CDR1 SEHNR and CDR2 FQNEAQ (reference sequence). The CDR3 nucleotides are TGTGCCAGCAGCTTAAGTGAGCGGGGGGTATACGAGCAGTACTTC. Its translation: CASSLSERGVYEQYF.